Sequencing of this T cell receptor beta chain was carried out in a study of T-cell reconstitution after alpha-beta-depleted transplantation in children. Germline-derived CDR1 and CDR2 are SGHAT and FQDESV (reference sequence). The V end was cut by 5 bases, the J end by 0 bases, with 23 bases between. The CDR3 has 19 residues. To note about this clonotype: Its antigen is unidentified.

Unique molecular identifiers were incorporated during preparation of the TCRbeta library. TCRdb reprocessed the PCR reads with MiXCR, giving one entry per CDR3 protein. The sample contains around 300,000 distinct CDR3 sequences, around 25% of which appear only once. Overall study findings and caveats: Day-60 TCRbeta diversity that was high in some patients was derived from surviving recipient T cells and thymic progenitors.

The specimen comprised PBMCs, mostly from graft donor cells, sampled 180 days after TCRalphabeta/CD19-depleted stem cell transplant. This sequence was found in a male patient younger than 18 who had a stem cell transplant for acute lymphoblastic leukemia, so the T cells may come from the graft donor. V usage is TRBV11-1 and J usage is TRBJ2-1; D remains ambiguous. The CDR3 protein is CASSPGSTLEESSYNEQFF. Here the CDR3 DNA reads TGTGCCAGCAGCCCGGGTTCTACGTTGGAAGAGAGCTCCTACAATGAGCAGTTCTTC.